The 10 T cell receptor beta chains below come from one sample, sequenced in a study of control samples from healthy donors and cancer patients. Here immunoSEQ multiplex PCR was the method, and the copy in TCRdb shows in-frame clones only, minus some. The table shows about 80,000 clones, with 89% occurring only once. Sequenced material: blood. These receptor sequences come from a man aged 50-60 years in good health.

The chain has TRBV7-9 and TRBJ1-6; 7 nucleotides align to TRBD1. The CDR3 extends over 16 amino acids. V lost 5 bases to trimming and J lost 6 bases; unmatched junction nucleotides: 10. Germline values: CDR1 SEHNR, CDR2 FQNEAQ (reference sequence). CDR3 in amino acids: CASSDRQGWSNSPLHF. The DNA for the CDR3 is TGTGCCAGCAGCGACCGACAGGGTTGGAGTAATTCACCCCTCCACTTT. The full variable domain, with the rest looked up from reference TRBV7-9 and TRBJ1-6, is DTGVSQNPRHKITKRGQNVTFRCDPISEHNRLYWYRQTLGQGPEFLTYFQNEAQLEKSRLLSDRFSAERPKGSFSTLEIQRTEQGDSAMYLCASSDRQGWSNSPLHFGNGTRLTVT.

The V and J genes are TRBV28 and TRBJ1-5, with D unclear. The CDR3 runs 15 residues. CDR1 MDHEN and CDR2 SYDVKM come from the germline V gene. Trimming pared 2 bases from V and 4 bases from J, leaving 12 bases between. CDR3 residues: CASSLDTTVNQPQHF. CDR3 in DNA: TGTGCCAGCAGTTTAGATACAACAGTTAATCAGCCCCAGCATTTT.

The chain is built from TRBV6-4 and TRBJ1-1; D is possibly TRBD1 (5 bases). The CDR3 spans 14 residues. Trimming took off 6 bases at V and 1 base at J, with 12 bases between the two ends. Germline values: CDR1 MRHNA, CDR2 SNTAGT. CDR3 sequence: CASSLGGENTEAFF. CDR3 nucleotides: TGTGCCAGCAGCCTTGGGGGGGAGAACACTGAAGCTTTCTTT.

The chain recombines TRBV2 with TRBJ2-2, with a tentative D call TRBD2 (7 bases). The CDR3 is 15 amino acids. The germline CDR1 and CDR2 sequences are SNHLY and FYNNEI. V gave up 0 bases and J gave up 4 bases, with 9 bases separating them. This CDR3 reads CASSEAGGPTGELFF. The DNA of the CDR3 is TGTGCCAGCAGTGAAGCGGGGGGGCCCACCGGGGAGCTGTTTTTT.

The chain couples TRBV11-2 to TRBJ1-4, with D possibly TRBD1 on 6 matching bases. CDR3 length equals 15 residues. CDR1 SGHAT and CDR2 FQNNGV come from the germline V gene. V lost 2 bases and J 4 bases, leaving 11 bases between the germline ends. The CDR3 here is CASSLSDSRNEKLFF. CDR3 bases: TGTGCCAGCAGCTTATCGGACAGCCGTAATGAAAAACTGTTTTTT.

V gene TRBV5-1 combines with J gene TRBJ2-7, with D possibly TRBD1 on 5 matching bases. Germline V gene sequence: CDR1 SGHRS, CDR2 YFSETQ. The V gene lost 3 bases and the J gene lost 7 bases, with 20 bases spanning the gap. The CDR3 covers 15 residues. Here the CDR3 DNA reads TGCGCCAGCAGCTACGCCAGGGCTCGACCCGGGGAGCAGTACTTC. Its translation is CASSYARARPGEQYF.

Here the CDR3 DNA reads TGTGCCAGTAGTCCCAAAGCCCTGACGACAGGGGGCGTGGAGACCCAGTACTTC. It translates to CASSPKALTTGGVETQYF. The V and J genes are TRBV19 and TRBJ2-5, with TRBD1 matching over 10 bases. After removal of 5 bases from V and 5 bases from J, the junction contained 17 bases not matched to a gene. Per germline, CDR1 LNHDA and CDR2 SQIVND (reference sequence). The CDR3 is 18 residues long.

J is TRBJ2-1 and V is TRBV27, with 9 nucleotides matching TRBD2. V shed 3 bases and J 3 bases; nucleotides not matched to a gene: 3. The CDR3 has 15 amino acids. CDR1 and CDR2 (germline): MNHEY, SMNVEV (reference sequence). The CDR3 DNA follows: TGTGCCAGCAGTTTCGAGCGGGGGGACTACAATGAGCAGTTCTTC. This encodes CASSFERGDYNEQFF.

This chain uses TRBV5-1 with TRBJ1-4; no firm D call. CDR3 length: 16 amino acids. Looked up from germline, CDR1 is SGHRS and CDR2 is YFSETQ. Trimming took 0 bases from V and 0 from J, leaving 9 bases between them. CDR3 coding DNA: TGCGCCAGCAGCTTGGGAGGCAGTCCAACTAATGAAAAACTGTTTTTT. Amino acids: CASSLGGSPTNEKLFF.

The CDR3 spells CASRQTALYGYTF. Here the CDR3 DNA reads TGTGCCAGCAGACAAACAGCACTTTATGGCTACACCTTC. This chain joins TRBV12-3 or TRBV12-4 and TRBJ1-2, with D uncertain. Between the trimmed V and J ends, which lost 6 bases and 5 bases, there was a span of 13 bases. CDR3 length: 13 amino acids.